This passage covers 23 T cell receptor beta chains from one sample sequenced in a study of CD8+ T cells in alopecia areata. Treatment here: oral pan-JAK inhibitor, 5-10 mg twice daily. RNA was isolated and reverse transcribed to cDNA, the sequencing template. Profiled with immunoSEQ multiplex PCR; TCRdb holds only in-frame clones, not every one. The table has under 150,000 clones, around 60% seen once. Source: CD4+ T cells sorted from blood, taken at week 4, from a patient treated with tofacitinib. These receptors all stem from a human donor with alopecia areata.

The chain couples TRBV5-1 to TRBJ2-3; no firm D call. The CDR3 has 15 amino acids. The germline V gene encodes CDR1 SGHRS and CDR2 YFSETQ. V was shortened by 0 bases and J by 0 bases, with 8 bases between the two germline ends. For the CDR3, the DNA is TGCGCCAGCAGCTTGGGCGACTCTAGCACAGATACGCAGTATTTT. Protein sequence: CASSLGDSSTDTQYF.

The chain employs TRBV25-1 and TRBJ2-5, with TRBD2 as a possible D gene (5 bases). This CDR3 contains 18 residues. Germline V gene lookup returns CDR1 MGHDK and CDR2 SYGVNS. Deletions cut 4 bases from V and 9 bases from J, with 30 bases between. CDR3 sequence reads: CASSVRITVNRAPGAQYF. Written as DNA, the CDR3 is TGTGCCAGCAGTGTCCGAATTACGGTGAACAGAGCGCCCGGGGCCCAGTACTTC.

The chain employs TRBV18 and TRBJ1-2; 7 nucleotides agree with TRBD1. Trimming removed 3 bases from V and 7 bases from J; junction bases left unmatched: 11. The CDR3 sequence is 15 residues long. Germline V gene data show CDR1 as KGHSH and CDR2 as LQKENI. The CDR3 loop is CASSPPDRVDAGYTF. CDR3 coding DNA: TGTGCCAGCTCACCCCCCGACAGGGTGGATGCTGGCTACACCTTC. The full variable domain, completed using reference TRBV18 and TRBJ1-2, is NAGVMQNPRHLVRRRGQEARLRCSPMKGHSHVYWYRQLPEEGLKFMVYLQKENIIDESGMPKERFSAEFPKEGPSILRIQQVVRGDSAAYFCASSPPDRVDAGYTFGSGTRLTVV.

V is TRBV4-3 and J is TRBJ1-4; D is ambiguous. V was clipped by 1 base and J by 7 bases, with 10 bases between them. There are 14 residues in the CDR3. Germline V lookup: CDR1 LGHNA, CDR2 YSLEER. The CDR3 region has the DNA TGCGCCAGCAGCCAAGGAGGGTACGGTGAAAAACTGTTTTTT. Residues: CASSQGGYGEKLFF.

This clone was detected only a few times. The chain combines TRBV5-6 with TRBJ2-1, with TRBD2 matching 7 bases. The CDR3 has 14 amino acids. The germline V gene encodes CDR1 SGHDT and CDR2 YYEEEE. The ends lost 0 bases at V and 4 bases at J; junction bases unmatched: 1. The CDR3 is CASSLGGGYNEQFF. CDR3 bases: TGTGCCAGCAGCTTGGGCGGGGGTTACAATGAGCAGTTCTTC. The variable domain in full, completed from reference TRBV5-6 and TRBJ2-1, reads DAGVTQSPTHLIKTRGQQVTLRCSPKSGHDTVSWYQQALGQGPQFIFQYYEEEERQRGNFPDRFSGHQFPNYSSELNVNALLLGDSALYLCASSLGGGYNEQFFGPGTRLTVL.

This chain uses TRBV29-1 with TRBJ1-5, with D possibly matching TRBD1 (6 bases). This CDR3 contains 13 residues. Per germline, CDR1 SQVTM and CDR2 ANQGSEA. The V end was cut by 5 bases, the J end by 0 bases, with 8 bases between. As DNA, the CDR3 is TGCAGCGTTCGGACAGATAGCAATCAGCCCCAGCATTTT. Protein sequence: CSVRTDSNQPQHF.

This clone has only a few counts. The chain couples TRBV9 to TRBJ2-7; TRBD2 aligns across 12 bases. CDR3 length equals 15 residues. Germline assignment: CDR1 SGDLS and CDR2 YYNGEE. Trimming cost V 3 bases and J 2 bases; bases outside gene matches: 3. The CDR3 DNA reads as TGTGCCAGCAGCGGAGGACTAGCGGGAACCTACGAGCAGTACTTC. Encoded protein: CASSGGLAGTYEQYF. Supplemented by reference TRBV9 and TRBJ2-7, the full variable domain reads DSGVTQTPKHLITATGQRVTLRCSPRSGDLSVYWYQQSLDQGLQFLIQYYNGEERAKGNILERFSAQQFPDLHSELNLSSLELGDSALYFCASSGGLAGTYEQYFGPGTRLTVT.

The gene calls are TRBV28 and TRBJ1-2, with TRBD1 matching 7 bases. Germline trimming cut 8 bases from V and 4 bases from J; bases unmatched to any gene: 10. The germline V gene encodes CDR1 MDHEN and CDR2 SYDVKM. This CDR3 contains 14 residues. CDR3 nucleotide sequence: TGTGCCAGCTCTCTCCCAGGGGGTGGCTATGGCTACACCTTC. This translates into CASSLPGGGYGYTF.

The genes are TRBV7-8 and TRBJ2-2, with D possibly TRBD1 on 5 matching bases. The CDR3 consists of 15 residues. From germline, CDR1 is SGHVS and CDR2 FQNEAQ. Trimming pared 3 bases from V and 0 bases from J, leaving 8 bases between. CDR3 DNA sequence: TGTGCCAGCAGCTTCGACAGAGCGAACACCGGGGAGCTGTTTTTT. Residues: CASSFDRANTGELFF.

CDR3 residues: CSVGTVNTDTQYF. CDR3 nucleotide sequence: TGCAGCGTTGGGACAGTAAACACAGATACGCAGTATTTT. The chain carries TRBV29-1 and TRBJ2-3; possible D gene TRBD1, 6 bases. This CDR3 region has 13 residues. Trimming removed 4 bases from V and 2 bases from J, with 10 bases in between. CDR1 is SQVTM, CDR2 ANQGSEA, per germline.

The J gene is TRBJ1-1, the V gene TRBV6-6; unclear D gene. CDR3 size: 12 residues. Per germline, CDR1 MNHNY and CDR2 SVGAGI (reference sequence). V gave up 6 bases and J gave up 2 bases, with 7 bases separating them. CDR3 region: CASSSTNTEAFF. The CDR3 DNA is TGTGCCAGCAGCTCTACTAACACTGAAGCTTTCTTT.

The chain recombines TRBV29-1 with TRBJ1-4; TRBD1 agrees at 11 bases. The CDR3 extends over 12 amino acids. Trimming at V came to 4 bases and at J to 8 bases, leaving 0 bases not matched to a gene. CDR1 is SQVTM, CDR2 ANQGSEA, per germline. DNA for the CDR3: TGCAGCGTTGGGACAGGGGGCGAAAAACTGTTTTTT. It is translated as CSVGTGGEKLFF.

The chain links TRBV30 to TRBJ2-2, with 11 bases matching TRBD2. Trimming cost V 5 bases and J 2 bases; bases outside gene matches: 7. This CDR3 spans 16 amino acids. Germline V lookup: CDR1 GTSNPN, CDR2 SVGIG (reference sequence). As DNA, the CDR3 is TGTGCCTGGCTGGCTAGCGGGAGGATTAACACCGGGGAGCTGTTTTTT. Its protein product is CAWLASGRINTGELFF.

This clone was seen more than once but under ten times. CDR3 nucleotides: TGCGCCAGCAGCGTTAGGGGGTCGGGGAACGGCGAGCAGTACTTC. This gives the protein CASSVRGSGNGEQYF. The rearrangement joins TRBV4-1 to TRBJ2-7; possible D gene TRBD1, 6 bases. Per germline, CDR1 MGHRA and CDR2 YSYEKL. Trimming cost V 5 bases and J 6 bases, with 20 bases left between them. The CDR3 consists of 15 residues.

The genes are TRBV4-3 and TRBJ2-7, with a weak D call TRBD1 (6 bases). Germline lookup yields CDR1 LGHNA and CDR2 YSLEER. V lost 0 bases to trimming and J lost 5 bases, with 14 bases between them. The CDR3 sequence is 15 residues long. The CDR3 region is CASSQDGRGFNEQYF. DNA of the CDR3: TGCGCCAGCAGCCAAGATGGCAGGGGATTCAACGAGCAGTACTTC.

The V call is TRBV2, the J call TRBJ2-5; D gene ambiguous. The CDR3 runs 11 residues. Per germline, CDR1 SNHLY and CDR2 FYNNEI. V dropped 6 bases and J dropped 4 bases, with 6 bases sitting between them. The CDR3 is CASSTSETQYF. The CDR3 DNA reads TGTGCCAGCAGCACTTCAGAGACCCAGTACTTC.

The chain has TRBV14 and TRBJ2-3; D uncertain. Trimming took 3 bases from V and 4 from J, leaving 2 bases between them. Germline assignment: CDR1 SGHDN and CDR2 FVKESK. The length of the CDR3 is 11 residues. The CDR3: CASSHADTQYF. The CDR3 DNA sequence: TGTGCCAGCAGCCATGCAGATACGCAGTATTTT. The full variable domain, completed using reference TRBV14 and TRBJ2-3, is EAGVTQFPSHSVIEKGQTVTLRCDPISGHDNLYWYRRVMGKEIKFLLHFVKESKQDESGMPNNRFLAERTGGTYSTLKVQPAELEDSGVYFCASSHADTQYFGPGTRLTVL.

V and J are TRBV7-8 and TRBJ1-4; TRBD1 matches 10 bases. V lost 6 bases to trimming and J lost 1 base; unmatched junction nucleotides: 2. The CDR3 has 15 amino acids. Germline CDR1 reads SGHVS; CDR2 reads FQNEAQ. CDR3 amino acids: CASSRDRGTNEKLFF. As DNA, the CDR3 is TGTGCCAGCAGTCGGGACAGGGGAACTAATGAAAAACTGTTTTTT. Combining the CDR3 with reference TRBV7-8 and TRBJ1-4 gives the whole variable domain GAGVSQSPRYKVAKRGQDVALRCDPISGHVSLFWYQQALGQGPEFLTYFQNEAQLDKSGLPSDRFFAERPEGSVSTLKIQRTQQEDSAVYLCASSRDRGTNEKLFFGSGTQLSVL.

This sequence joins TRBV28 and TRBJ1-5; the match to TRBD1 covers 8 bases. The germline gives CDR1 MDHEN, CDR2 SYDVKM. V trimming: 10 bases; J trimming: 4 bases; junction bases outside the gene matches: 9. This CDR3 has 14 residues. Here the CDR3 DNA reads TGTGCCACAACCCGGGACAGGACTAATCAGCCCCAGCATTTT. Its protein product is CATTRDRTNQPQHF.

This sequence joins TRBV29-1 and TRBJ2-3; D remains ambiguous. The CDR3 is 11 amino acids. The ends were cut back, 7 bases at V and 4 bases at J, with 9 bases in the middle. Germline V gene lookup returns CDR1 SQVTM and CDR2 ANQGSEA. CDR3 nucleotide sequence: TGCAGCGCCTCGAAAGCAGATACGCAGTATTTT. Translating it yields CSASKADTQYF.

This chain uses TRBV5-1 with TRBJ2-3, with TRBD2 identical over 15 bases. Germline CDR1 SGHRS, CDR2 YFSETQ. Trimming took 4 bases from V and 8 from J; bases not matched to a gene: 11. The CDR3 is 17 residues long. The chain's CDR3 is CASSLTSPGLAGGTQYF. The CDR3, as DNA: TGCGCCAGCAGCCTAACATCGCCGGGACTAGCGGGGGGTACGCAGTATTTT.

This clone was counted between two and nine times. This chain uses TRBV29-1 with TRBJ2-2; D is unresolved. Germline assignment: CDR1 SQVTM and CDR2 ANQGSEA. V lost 1 base and J 0 bases, leaving 6 bases between the germline ends. The CDR3 has 14 residues. The CDR3 DNA follows: TGCAGCGTTGAAGGGTCAACGAACACCGGGGAGCTGTTTTTT. Its protein is CSVEGSTNTGELFF.

The chain recombines TRBV9 with TRBJ2-5; possible D gene TRBD1, 5 bases. The V end was cut by 4 bases, the J end by 5 bases, with 12 bases between. This CDR3 is built from 13 residues. Germline CDR1 reads SGDLS; CDR2 reads YYNGEE. Here the CDR3 DNA reads TGTGCCAGCAGCTTCAGGGTTGGGGAGACCCAGTACTTC. Translation gives CASSFRVGETQYF.